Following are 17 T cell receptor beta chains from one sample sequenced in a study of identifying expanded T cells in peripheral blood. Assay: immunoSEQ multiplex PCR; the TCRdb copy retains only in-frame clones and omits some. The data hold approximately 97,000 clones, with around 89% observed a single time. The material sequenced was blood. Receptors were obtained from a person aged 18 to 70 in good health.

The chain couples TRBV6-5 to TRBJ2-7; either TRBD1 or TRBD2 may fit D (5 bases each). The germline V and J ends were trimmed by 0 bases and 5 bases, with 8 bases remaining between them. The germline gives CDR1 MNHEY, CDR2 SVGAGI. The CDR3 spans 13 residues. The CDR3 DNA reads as TGTGCCAGCAGTTACTCTTTGGGGGACGAGCAGTACTTC. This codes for CASSYSLGDEQYF.

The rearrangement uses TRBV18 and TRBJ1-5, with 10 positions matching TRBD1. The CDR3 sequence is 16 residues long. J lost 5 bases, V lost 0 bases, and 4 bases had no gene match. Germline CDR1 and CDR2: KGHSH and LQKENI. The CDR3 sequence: CASSPPGTGVYQPQHF. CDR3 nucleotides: TGTGCCAGCTCACCACCCGGGACAGGGGTGTATCAGCCCCAGCATTTT.

The CDR3 coding sequence is TGTGCCAGCAGTTTATCGGGTCATGAGCAGTTCTTC. It yields the protein CASSLSGHEQFF. The genes are TRBV27 and TRBJ2-1; no clear D gene. Germline CDR1 is MNHEY and CDR2 is SMNVEV (reference sequence). The germline V and J ends were trimmed by 0 bases and 8 bases, with 5 bases remaining between them. This CDR3 contains 12 residues.

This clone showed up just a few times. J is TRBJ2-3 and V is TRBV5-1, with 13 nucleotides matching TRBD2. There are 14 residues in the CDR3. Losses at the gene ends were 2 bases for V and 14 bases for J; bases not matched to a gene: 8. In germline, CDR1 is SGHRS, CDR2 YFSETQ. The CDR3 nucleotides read TGCGCCAGCAGCTTTGGACTAGCGGGGGAGCGAACGTATTTT. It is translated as CASSFGLAGERTYF.

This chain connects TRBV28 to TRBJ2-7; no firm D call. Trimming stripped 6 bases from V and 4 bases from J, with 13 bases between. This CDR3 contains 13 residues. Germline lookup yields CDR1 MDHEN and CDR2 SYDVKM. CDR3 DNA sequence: TGTGCCAGCAGCCCTAGTCTTGTTTACGAGCAGTACTTC. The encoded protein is CASSPSLVYEQYF.

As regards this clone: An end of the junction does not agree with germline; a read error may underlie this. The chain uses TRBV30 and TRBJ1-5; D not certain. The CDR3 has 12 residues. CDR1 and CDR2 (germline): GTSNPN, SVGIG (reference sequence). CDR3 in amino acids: CAWSDSSQPQHF. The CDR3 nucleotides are TGTGCCTGGAGTGATAGCAGTCAGCCCCAGCATTTT.

CDR3 protein: CASSPTRVTAGYTF. The CDR3, as DNA: TGTGCCAGCAGCCCTACCAGGGTTACGGCTGGCTACACCTTC. The J gene is TRBJ1-2, the V gene TRBV7-2; D might be TRBD1 (5 bases). CDR3 length: 14 residues. CDR1 is SGHTA and CDR2 is FQGNSA in the germline V gene. With 5 bases removed from V and 7 bases from J, the gap between germline ends came to 17 bases.

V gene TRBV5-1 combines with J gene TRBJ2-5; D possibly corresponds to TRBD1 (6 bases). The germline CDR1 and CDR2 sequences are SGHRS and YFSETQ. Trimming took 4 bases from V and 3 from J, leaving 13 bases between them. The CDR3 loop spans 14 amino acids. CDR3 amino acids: CASSTGQIEETQYF. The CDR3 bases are TGCGCCAGCAGCACCGGACAGATTGAAGAGACCCAGTACTTC.

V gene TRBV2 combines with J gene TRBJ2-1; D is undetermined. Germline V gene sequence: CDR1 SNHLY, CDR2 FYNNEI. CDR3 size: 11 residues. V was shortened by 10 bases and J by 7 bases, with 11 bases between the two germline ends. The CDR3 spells CATLGRNEQFF. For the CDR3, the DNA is TGTGCCACCCTTGGGCGGAATGAGCAGTTCTTC.

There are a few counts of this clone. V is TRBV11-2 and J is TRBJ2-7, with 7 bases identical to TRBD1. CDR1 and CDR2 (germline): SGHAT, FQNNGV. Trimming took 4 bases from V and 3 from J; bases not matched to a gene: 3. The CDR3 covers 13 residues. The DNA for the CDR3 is TGTGCCAGCAGCTCGGGACAGATCTACGAGCAGTACTTC. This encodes CASSSGQIYEQYF.

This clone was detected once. The CDR3 reads CAVSLGTGVVEQYF. For the CDR3, the DNA is TGTGCCGTTTCGCTCGGGACAGGGGTAGTAGAGCAGTACTTC. The chain couples TRBV7-2 to TRBJ2-7; 10 positions match TRBD1. CDR3 size: 14 residues. The V and J ends lost 11 bases and 7 bases, in that order; junction bases with no gene match: 14. Germline V gives CDR1 SGHTA, CDR2 FQGNSA.

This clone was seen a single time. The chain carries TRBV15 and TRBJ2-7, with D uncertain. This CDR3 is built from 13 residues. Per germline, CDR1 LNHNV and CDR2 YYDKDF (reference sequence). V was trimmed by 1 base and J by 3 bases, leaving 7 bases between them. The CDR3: CATSRAVDYEQYF. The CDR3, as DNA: TGTGCCACCAGCAGAGCGGTCGACTACGAGCAGTACTTC.

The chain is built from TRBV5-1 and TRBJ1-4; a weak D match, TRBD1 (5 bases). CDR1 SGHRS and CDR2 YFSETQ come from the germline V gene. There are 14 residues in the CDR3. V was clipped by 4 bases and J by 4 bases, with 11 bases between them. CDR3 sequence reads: CASSLTTDNEKLFF. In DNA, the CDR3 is TGCGCCAGCAGCCTCACGACAGATAATGAAAAACTGTTTTTT.

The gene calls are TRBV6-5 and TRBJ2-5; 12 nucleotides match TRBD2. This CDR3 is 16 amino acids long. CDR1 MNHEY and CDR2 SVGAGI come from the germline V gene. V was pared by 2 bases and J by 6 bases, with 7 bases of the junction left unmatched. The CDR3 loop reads CASSYPSGGVLKTQYF. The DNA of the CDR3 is TGTGCCAGCAGTTACCCTAGCGGGGGGGTACTAAAGACCCAGTACTTC.

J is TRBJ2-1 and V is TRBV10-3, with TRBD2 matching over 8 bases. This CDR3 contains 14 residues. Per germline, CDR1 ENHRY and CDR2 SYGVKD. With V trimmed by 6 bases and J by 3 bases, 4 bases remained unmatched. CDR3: CAISDTSGYNEQFF. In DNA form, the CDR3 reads TGTGCCATCAGCGACACTAGCGGCTACAATGAGCAGTTCTTC.

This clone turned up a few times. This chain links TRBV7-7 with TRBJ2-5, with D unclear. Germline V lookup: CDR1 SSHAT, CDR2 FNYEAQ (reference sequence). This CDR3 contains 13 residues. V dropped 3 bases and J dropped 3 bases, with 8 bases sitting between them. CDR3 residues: CASSLGAEETQYF. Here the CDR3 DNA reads TGTGCCAGCAGCTTGGGCGCGGAAGAGACCCAGTACTTC.

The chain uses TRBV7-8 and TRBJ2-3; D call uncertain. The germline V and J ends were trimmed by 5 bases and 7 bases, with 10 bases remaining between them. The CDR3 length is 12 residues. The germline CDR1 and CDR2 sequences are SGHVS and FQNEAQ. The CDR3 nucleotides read TGTGCCAGCAGCCTCCTCAGAAATACGCAGTATTTT. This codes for CASSLLRNTQYF.